The 7 T cell receptor beta chains below all came from one sample that was sequenced in a study of radiotherapy plus CTLA-4 blockade in lung cancer. Libraries were prepared by immunoSEQ multiplex PCR; TCRdb keeps only in-frame clonotypes and omits some of them. The sample gives 55,000 to 65,000 clones, 65% to 85% of which show up once; 2.5% to 3.5% is in the top ten. The source material was peripheral blood, sampled from a patient treated with radiotherapy plus ipilimumab. Receptor source: a human donor with non-small cell lung cancer who had a complete response to radiotherapy plus ipilimumab.

This clone was counted a single time. The chain is built from TRBV7-8 and TRBJ2-5, with a weak D call TRBD1 (6 bases). TRBJ2-7 matches the DNA end more closely, so the J call is doubtful. Germline V gene data show CDR1 as SGHVS and CDR2 as FQNEAQ. The CDR3 contains 13 residues. The CDR3 spells CASSGRGGDEQYF. As DNA, the CDR3 is TGTGCCAGCAGCGGCAGGGGTGGCGACGAGCAGTACTTC.

This chain joins TRBV19 and TRBJ2-1; 7 positions match TRBD2. CDR1 and CDR2 from the germline V gene are LNHDA and SQIVND (reference sequence). The CDR3 runs 16 residues. J was trimmed by 1 base and V by 7 bases; bases with no gene match: 10. The CDR3 sequence is CASTGRESISYNEQFF. The CDR3 region has the DNA TGTGCCAGTACTGGGCGGGAGAGCATTTCCTACAATGAGCAGTTCTTC.

Here the CDR3 reads CASTPGLGSGTDTQYF. DNA of the CDR3: TGTGCCAGCACACCGGGACTAGGCAGTGGTACAGATACGCAGTATTTT. The rearrangement uses TRBV7-9 and TRBJ2-3; 8 nucleotides line up with TRBD2. From germline, CDR1 is SEHNR and CDR2 FQNEAQ (reference sequence). The CDR3 contains 16 residues. Trimming at V came to 7 bases and at J to 3 bases, leaving 12 bases not matched to a gene.

The rearrangement links TRBV7-3 to TRBJ2-7; no firm D call. The germline gives CDR1 SGHTA, CDR2 FQGTGA. V dropped 3 bases and J dropped 2 bases, with 11 bases sitting between them. The length of the CDR3 is 14 residues. CDR3 DNA: TGTGCCAGCAGCTTTGTTCCGTTAGCCTACGAGCAGTACTTC. Translation gives CASSFVPLAYEQYF.

J is TRBJ1-5 and V is TRBV6-5; 11 bases are a match to TRBD1. The CDR3 has 14 amino acids. V dropped 6 bases and J dropped 5; count of bases not matched to a gene: 3. Germline lookup yields CDR1 MNHEY and CDR2 SVGAGI. The CDR3 sequence: CASSKDRGHQPQHF. The CDR3, as DNA: TGTGCCAGCAGCAAGGACAGGGGGCATCAGCCCCAGCATTTT.

The CDR3 here is CASSRGREKLFF. CDR3 sequence (DNA): TGTGCCAGCAGCAGGGGGCGTGAAAAACTGTTTTTT. This chain connects TRBV11-3 to TRBJ1-4, with TRBD1 identical over 7 bases. Unmatched junction bases numbered 1, after V lost 5 bases and J lost 7 bases. CDR1 is SGHNT and CDR2 is YENEEA in the germline V gene. The CDR3 sequence is 12 residues long.

The sample holds a few counts of this clone. The rearrangement joins TRBV7-6 to TRBJ2-5; TRBD1 is a possible D gene (5 bases). CDR3 length: 15 amino acids. V gave up 7 bases and J gave up 4 bases, with 19 bases separating them. Germline values: CDR1 SGHVS, CDR2 FNYEAQ. The CDR3 protein is CASTEMNSGLETQYF. CDR3 sequence (DNA): TGTGCCAGCACCGAAATGAATTCAGGGTTAGAGACCCAGTACTTC.